What follows describes a single T cell receptor beta chain. Its cognate antigen has yet to be identified. It has no much larger one-base neighbor in the sample; base qualities were not kept. To estimate absolute template abundance from read counts, synthetic TCR analog templates were spiked into each PCR. Using the immunoSEQ assay, TCRbeta CDR3 regions were amplified from genomic DNA with bias-controlled V and J gene primers. Rearranged TCRbeta segments were sequenced at approximately 20X coverage. On the study's bioinformatics: Sequencing errors were corrected by clustering, and CDR3s were annotated against IMGT so that V, D and J genes could be assigned. Downstream analyses used only productive TCRbeta rearrangements and left out out-of-frame or stop-codon sequences. Clonality was computed as one minus Shannon entropy normalized by the log of the number of unique productive sequences. Fisher's exact test with Benjamini-Hochberg correction, at a threshold of adjusted p below 0.01, was used to find clones that differed between time points or between blood and tumor. This is the immuneACCESS table as TCRdb keeps it, with only in-frame sequences that have V and J called. A part of the clones is gone; compared with another copy, unresolved V genes explain less than half, and the rest is unexplained. That table gives V, J and clone size, and the DNA gave D and trimming. In all, the sample holds approximately 91,000 clones, and approximately 87% of those were seen once. The top ten constitute under 9.5% of the sample.

Sample time point, as interpreted from the label and publication: peripheral blood 6 weeks after treatment start. A cohort of more than 25 patients with locally advanced or metastatic urothelial carcinoma, treated at Memorial Sloan Kettering on a trial protocol, was included. Peripheral blood mononuclear cells were collected from each patient pretreatment and during treatment, giving between 1 and 8 total time points per patient. The Qiagen DNeasy Blood extraction kit was used to purify genomic DNA from total PBMCs and tumor samples. PBMCs were collected pretreatment and during treatment and were isolated and stored as previously described. The data originate from a study of PD-L1 blockade in urothelial cancer listed by TCRdb under 2017. At the level of the whole study: Therapy was started at some point between 2012 and 2014 for all patients, and atezolizumab 1,200 mg was administered intravenously every 3 weeks. An exploratory multi-omic analysis was conducted of the somatic, immune and clinical correlates of response to PD-L1 blockade with atezolizumab in urothelial cancer. Several patients achieved durable clinical benefit and approximately 19 did not. Pretreatment tumor samples, along with matched peripheral blood collected serially before and after atezolizumab treatment, underwent TCR sequencing. Pretreatment blood TCR-seq was available for about 27 patients, at least one posttreatment blood collection was obtained for approximately 25 patients, and tumor TCR-seq was available for approximately 25 patients. Blood samples gave a median of approximately 150,000 T cells and 80,000 to 95,000 unique TCRs, with a median clonality of around 0.08. About 90% of the 29 patients were identified as males with urothelial cancer of bladder origin, and a prior smoking history was reported by 18 of 29 patients. Progression-free survival longer than 6 months counted as durable clinical benefit, and TCR features were additionally tested against both progression-free and overall survival. Patients had an ECOG performance status of 0 or 1 and had received between 0 and 3 prior chemotherapy regimens. Blood samples were analyzed 3 weeks after the start of treatment (second dose) and 6 weeks after the start of treatment. In the same patients, whole exome sequencing and RNA sequencing of pretreatment tumors were performed in addition to TCR sequencing.

Paper-wide results and their limitations: Improved progression-free and overall survival was found to be associated with pretreatment peripheral blood TCR clonality below the median. Because the sample size was small (n ≈ 27) and many exploratory analyses were performed, the results are intended to be hypothesis-generating. Among patients with durable benefit, tumor-associated TCR clones showed greater expansion in peripheral blood 3 weeks after treatment started (n ≈ 20, p = 0.022).

The CDR3 spans 16 residues, from the cysteine through the phenylalanine. The DNA shown is the 48-base CDR3, in frame from base 1. Reading the germline V gene (reference sequence) gives CDR1 SEHNR and CDR2 FQNEAQ. V ends up 4 bases short and J 5 bases short, with an unmatched junction base count of 9. The sequenced sample was PBMCs, obtained around atezolizumab (anti-PD-L1) treatment. The sequence came from a man in his 70s with urothelial cancer. This receptor chain uses TRBV7-9 and TRBJ1-1; 11 of the junction bases match TRBD1. CDR3 loop: CASSYGTGGWDTEAFF. The nucleotides read TGTGCCAGCAGCTACGGGACAGGGGGGTGGGATACTGAAGCTTTCTTT.